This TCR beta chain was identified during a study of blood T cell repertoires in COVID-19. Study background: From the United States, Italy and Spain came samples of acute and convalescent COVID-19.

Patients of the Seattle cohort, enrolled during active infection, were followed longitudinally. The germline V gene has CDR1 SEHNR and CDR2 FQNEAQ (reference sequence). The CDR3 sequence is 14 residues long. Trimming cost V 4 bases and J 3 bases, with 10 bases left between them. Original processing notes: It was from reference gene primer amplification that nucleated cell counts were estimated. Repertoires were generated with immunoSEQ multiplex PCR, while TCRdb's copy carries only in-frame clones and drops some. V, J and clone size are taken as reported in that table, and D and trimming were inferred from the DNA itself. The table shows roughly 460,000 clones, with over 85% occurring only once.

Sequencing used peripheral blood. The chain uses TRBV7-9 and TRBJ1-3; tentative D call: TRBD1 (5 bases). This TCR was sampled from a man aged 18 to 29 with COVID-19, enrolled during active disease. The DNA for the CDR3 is TGTGCCAGCAGCTCGCAGGGCAGTGGAAACACCATATATTTT. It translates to CASSSQGSGNTIYF.